This TCR beta chain comes out of a study of PD-1 blockade in classical Hodgkin lymphoma. Noted time point: cycle 4 day 1 (C4D1), after less than 7 weeks of nivolumab. Patients all relapsed after autologous stem cell transplantation, and there was variation in brentuximab vedotin exposure. The CDR3 spans 15 residues. Germline CDR1 and CDR2: SGHTA and FQGNSA. Deletions cut 1 base from V and 4 bases from J, with 12 bases between. Clones were read by immunoSEQ multiplex PCR, and TCRdb kept only the in-frame ones, dropping some. The sample lists about 7,600 clones; around 78% were seen once. The TCR comes from a human donor with classical Hodgkin lymphoma. The source was peripheral blood mononuclear cells (PBMCs), collected before the fourth cycle of nivolumab. The V gene is TRBV7-2, the J gene TRBJ2-3, with a possible D match to TRBD2 (6 bases). CDR3 amino acids: CASSLETGGSDTQYF. In DNA form, the CDR3 reads TGTGCCAGCAGCTTAGAGACTGGGGGGTCAGATACGCAGTATTTT.